These 8 T cell receptor beta chains were sequenced from one sample in a study of cytotoxic CD8 clonotypes in ibrutinib-treated CLL. Generated by immunoSEQ multiplex PCR, the TCRdb table keeps only in-frame clones and is missing some. The sample contains approximately 190,000 clones, more than 65% of which appear only once. The starting material was PBMCs, obtained after 12 months of ibrutinib treatment. These TCRs come from a human donor with chronic lymphocytic leukemia.

This chain joins TRBV7-9 and TRBJ1-1; D possibly corresponds to TRBD1 (5 bases). Germline-derived CDR1 and CDR2 are SEHNR and FQNEAQ (reference sequence). The CDR3 loop spans 13 amino acids. V was cut by 3 bases and J by 8 bases, with 13 bases left in between. The CDR3: CASSFGAIREAFF. As DNA, the CDR3 is TGTGCCAGCAGCTTCGGGGCCATTAGAGAAGCTTTCTTT.

The chain uses TRBV28 and TRBJ2-7; no definite D call. The V end was cut by 6 bases, the J end by 5 bases, with 14 bases between. The CDR3 is 13 residues long. Germline V gene sequence: CDR1 MDHEN, CDR2 SYDVKM. CDR3 protein: CASRYPAAHEQYF. CDR3 bases: TGTGCCAGCAGATACCCGGCGGCTCACGAGCAGTACTTC.

This clone was counted once. The chain links TRBV6-5 to TRBJ1-5; D unclear. In germline, CDR1 is MNHEY, CDR2 SVGAGI. This CDR3 comprises 14 residues. The V end was cut by 5 bases, the J end by 5 bases, with 13 bases between. The CDR3 sequence: CASSPLSVDQPQHF. CDR3 DNA sequence: TGTGCCAGCAGTCCCCTTAGCGTGGATCAGCCCCAGCATTTT.

This clone appeared once. The chain combines TRBV4-1 with TRBJ2-7, with TRBD2 as a possible D gene (6 bases). There are 15 residues in the CDR3. Looked up from germline, CDR1 is MGHRA and CDR2 is YSYEKL. With 4 bases removed from V and 3 bases from J, the gap between germline ends came to 16 bases. The CDR3 bases are TGCGCCAGCAGCCCCTTGGGACTGACGCTCTACGAGCAGTACTTC. It yields the protein CASSPLGLTLYEQYF.

In its sample, this clone is medium-sized. The rearrangement joins TRBV4-3 to TRBJ2-7, with 7 bases matching TRBD2. CDR1 is LGHNA and CDR2 is YSLEER in the germline V gene. This CDR3 is 13 amino acids long. Trimming cost V 3 bases and J 6 bases; bases outside gene matches: 5. CDR3 in DNA: TGCGCCAGCAGCCATGGCCTAGCGGCCGAGCAGTACTTC. Translation: CASSHGLAAEQYF.

The genes are TRBV7-8 and TRBJ2-1; D is unclear. Trimming cost V 1 base and J 4 bases, with 17 bases left between them. Germline values: CDR1 SGHVS, CDR2 FQNEAQ. This CDR3 has 17 amino acids. CDR3 residues: CASSLGVASASYNEQFF. The CDR3, as DNA: TGTGCCAGCAGCTTAGGGGTAGCCTCGGCCTCGTACAATGAGCAGTTCTTC. Filled out from reference TRBV7-8 and TRBJ2-1, the complete variable domain reads GAGVSQSPRYKVAKRGQDVALRCDPISGHVSLFWYQQALGQGPEFLTYFQNEAQLDKSGLPSDRFFAERPEGSVSTLKIQRTQQEDSAVYLCASSLGVASASYNEQFFGPGTRLTVL.

In the case of this clone: This same CDR3 is encoded by further DNA sequences in the sample. The genes are TRBV9 and TRBJ2-6, with no clear D. Per germline, CDR1 SGDLS and CDR2 YYNGEE. The germline V and J ends were trimmed by 4 bases and 1 base, with 9 bases remaining between them. The CDR3 loop spans 15 amino acids. As DNA, the CDR3 is TGTGCCAGCAGCCCACGAGCTTCTGGGGCCAACGTCCTGACTTTC. Translation: CASSPRASGANVLTF.

This chain connects TRBV28 to TRBJ1-5, with no clear D. In germline, CDR1 is MDHEN, CDR2 SYDVKM. Trimming stripped 5 bases from V and 4 bases from J, with 6 bases between. This CDR3 is built from 12 residues. As DNA, the CDR3 is TGTGCCAGCAGTCCCTATAATCAGCCCCAGCATTTT. It encodes CASSPYNQPQHF.